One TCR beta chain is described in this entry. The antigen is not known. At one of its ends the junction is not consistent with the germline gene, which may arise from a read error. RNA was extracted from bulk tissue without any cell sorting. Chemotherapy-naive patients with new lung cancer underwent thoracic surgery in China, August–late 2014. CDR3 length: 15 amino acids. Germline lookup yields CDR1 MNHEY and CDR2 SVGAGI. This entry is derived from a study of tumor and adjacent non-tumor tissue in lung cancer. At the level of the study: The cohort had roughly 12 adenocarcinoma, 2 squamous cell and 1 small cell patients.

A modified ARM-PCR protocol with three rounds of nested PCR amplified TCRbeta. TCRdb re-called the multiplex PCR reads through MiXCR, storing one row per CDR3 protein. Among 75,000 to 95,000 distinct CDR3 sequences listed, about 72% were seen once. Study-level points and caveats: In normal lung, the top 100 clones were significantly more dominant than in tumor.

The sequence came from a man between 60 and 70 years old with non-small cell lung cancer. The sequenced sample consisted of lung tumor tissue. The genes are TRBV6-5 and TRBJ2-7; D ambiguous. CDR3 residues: CTSSPYLAGTYEQYF. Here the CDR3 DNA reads TGTACCAGCAGTCCGTATCTGGCAGGAACCTACGAGCAGTACTTC.